This T cell receptor beta chain was captured in a study of STAT5B mutations in CD4+ large granular lymphocyte leukemia. Points on this clone: Its antigen is not known.

Bead-separated CD4+, CD4+CD8+, CD57+ or CD56+ fractions, or PBMC, were used. General study findings and limits: 8/27 top patient clones versus 2/35 control clones were TRBV06-family. Patient CD4-sorted repertoires stayed more clonal than healthy ones after leukemic-clone removal.

The survey-level immunoSEQ assay was used. The data were produced by immunoSEQ multiplex PCR, yet TCRdb's version contains in-frame clones alone and is incomplete. This table has a few hundred clones, roughly 76% appearing once. Germline values: CDR1 WNHNN, CDR2 SYGVQD (reference sequence). This CDR3 contains 14 residues. Trimming took 6 bases from V and 5 from J; bases not matched to a gene: 8. The sample consisted of PBMCs. The TCR sequence derives from a woman in her thirties or forties with CD4+ T-cell large granular lymphocyte leukemia. This chain connects TRBV10-1 to TRBJ2-7; 9 nucleotides agree with TRBD1. The CDR3 nucleotides read TGCGCCAGCAGCGCTCCGGGACAGGGCCACGAGCAGTACTTC. Translating it yields CASSAPGQGHEQYF.